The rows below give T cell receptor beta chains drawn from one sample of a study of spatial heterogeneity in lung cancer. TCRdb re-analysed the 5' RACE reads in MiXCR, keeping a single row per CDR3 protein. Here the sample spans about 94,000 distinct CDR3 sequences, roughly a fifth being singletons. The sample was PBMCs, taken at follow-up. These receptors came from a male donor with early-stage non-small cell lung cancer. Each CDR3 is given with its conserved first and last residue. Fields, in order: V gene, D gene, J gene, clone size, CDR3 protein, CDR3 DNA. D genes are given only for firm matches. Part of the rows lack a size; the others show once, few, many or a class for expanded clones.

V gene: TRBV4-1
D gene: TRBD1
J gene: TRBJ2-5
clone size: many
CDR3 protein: CASSQEWNRGETQYF
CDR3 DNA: TGCGCCAGCAGCCAAGAGTGGAACAGGGGTGAGACCCAGTACTTC

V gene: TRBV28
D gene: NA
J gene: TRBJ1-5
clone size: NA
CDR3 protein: CASSPTTGNQPQHF
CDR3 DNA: TGTGCCAGCAGTCCAACTACTGGCAATCAGCCCCAGCATTTT

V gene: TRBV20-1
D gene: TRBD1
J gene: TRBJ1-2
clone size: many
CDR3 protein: CSAWDRGNYGYTF
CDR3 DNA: TGCAGTGCGTGGGACAGGGGGAACTATGGCTACACCTTC

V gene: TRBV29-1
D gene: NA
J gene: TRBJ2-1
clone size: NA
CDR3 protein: CSVESRTVRINEQFF
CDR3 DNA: TGCAGCGTTGAATCTAGGACAGTGCGTATCAATGAGCAGTTCTTC

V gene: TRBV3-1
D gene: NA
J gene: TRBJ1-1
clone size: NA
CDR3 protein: CASSHQGKNTEAFF
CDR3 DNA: TGTGCCAGCAGCCATCAGGGAAAGAACACTGAAGCTTTCTTT

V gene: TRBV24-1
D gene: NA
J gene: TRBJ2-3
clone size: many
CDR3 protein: CATSDTDFLGTQYF
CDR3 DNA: TGTGCCACCAGTGACACCGATTTCCTAGGCACGCAGTATTTT

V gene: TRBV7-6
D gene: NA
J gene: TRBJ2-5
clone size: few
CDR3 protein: CASSGQTEGTQYF
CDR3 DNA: TGTGCCAGCAGCGGACAGACGGAAGGGACCCAGTACTTC

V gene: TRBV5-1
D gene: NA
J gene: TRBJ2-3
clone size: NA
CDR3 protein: CASSISGDHTDTQYF
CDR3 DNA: TGCGCCAGCAGCATCAGTGGGGATCACACAGATACGCAGTATTTT

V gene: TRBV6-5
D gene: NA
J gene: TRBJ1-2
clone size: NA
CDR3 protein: CASGAGPTYNYGYTF
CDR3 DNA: TGTGCCAGCGGAGCAGGGCCTACTTATAACTATGGCTACACCTTC

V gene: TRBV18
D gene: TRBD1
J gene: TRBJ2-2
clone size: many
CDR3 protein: CASSGQGAKNTGELFF
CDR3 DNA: TGTGCCAGCTCCGGACAGGGGGCAAAGAACACCGGGGAGCTGTTTTTT

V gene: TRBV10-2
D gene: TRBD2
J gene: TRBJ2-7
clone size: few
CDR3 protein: CASRPLAGSYEQYF
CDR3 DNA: TGCGCCAGCAGGCCCTTAGCGGGAAGCTACGAGCAGTACTTC

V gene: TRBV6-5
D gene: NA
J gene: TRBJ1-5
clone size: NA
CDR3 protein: CASSSGNQPQHF
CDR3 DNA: TGTGCCAGCAGTTCCGGAAATCAGCCCCAGCATTTT

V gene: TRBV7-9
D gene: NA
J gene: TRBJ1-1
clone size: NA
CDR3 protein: CASSLQGPLEAFF
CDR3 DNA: TGTGCCAGCAGCTTACAGGGGCCGCTTGAAGCTTTCTTT

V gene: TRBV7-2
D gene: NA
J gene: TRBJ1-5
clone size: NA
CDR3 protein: CASSLESGRQPQHF
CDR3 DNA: TGTGCCAGCAGCTTAGAGTCCGGGCGTCAGCCCCAGCATTTT

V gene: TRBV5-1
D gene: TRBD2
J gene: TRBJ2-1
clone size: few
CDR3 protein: CASQVAGGKYNEQFF
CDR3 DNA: TGCGCCAGCCAGGTAGCGGGAGGGAAGTACAATGAGCAGTTCTTC

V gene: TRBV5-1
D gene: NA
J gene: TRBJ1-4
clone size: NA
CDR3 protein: CASSATAKTEKLFF
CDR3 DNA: TGCGCCAGCAGCGCGACAGCTAAGACTGAAAAACTGTTTTTT

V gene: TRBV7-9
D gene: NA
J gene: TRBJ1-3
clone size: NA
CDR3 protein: CASSPLAGKGNTIYF
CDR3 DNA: TGTGCCAGCAGCCCCCTGGCCGGGAAGGGAAACACCATATATTTT

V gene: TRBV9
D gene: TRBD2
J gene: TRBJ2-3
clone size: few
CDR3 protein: CASSVDLAGASTDTQYF
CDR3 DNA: TGTGCCAGCAGCGTAGACCTAGCGGGGGCTTCCACAGATACGCAGTATTTT

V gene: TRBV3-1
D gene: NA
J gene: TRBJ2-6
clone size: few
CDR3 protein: CASSQERQGKVPSGANVLTF
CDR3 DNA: TGTGCCAGCAGCCAAGAGCGGCAGGGGAAAGTTCCATCTGGGGCCAACGTCCTGACTTTC

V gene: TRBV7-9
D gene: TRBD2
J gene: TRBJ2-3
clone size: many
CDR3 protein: CASSLSLAGDTDTQYF
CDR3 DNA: TGTGCCAGCAGCTTATCGCTAGCGGGAGACACAGATACGCAGTATTTT

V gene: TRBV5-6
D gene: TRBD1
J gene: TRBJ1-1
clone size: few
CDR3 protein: CASSSQGPAEAFF
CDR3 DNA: TGTGCCAGCAGCTCACAGGGGCCGGCTGAAGCTTTCTTT

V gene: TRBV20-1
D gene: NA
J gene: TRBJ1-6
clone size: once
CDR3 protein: CSARVDRNSPLHF
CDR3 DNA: TGCAGTGCTAGGGTGGACAGAAATTCACCCCTCCACTTT

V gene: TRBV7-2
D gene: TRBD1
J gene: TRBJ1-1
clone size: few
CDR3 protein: CASSLVQGATEAFF
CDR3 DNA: TGTGCCAGCAGCTTAGTACAGGGGGCGACTGAAGCTTTCTTT

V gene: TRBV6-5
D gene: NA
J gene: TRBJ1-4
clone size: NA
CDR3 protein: CASSPDRSREKLFF
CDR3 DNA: TGTGCCAGCAGTCCAGACAGATCACGGGAAAAACTGTTTTTT

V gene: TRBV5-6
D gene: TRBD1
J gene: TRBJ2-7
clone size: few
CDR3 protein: CASSLGDRVHEQYF
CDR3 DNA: TGTGCCAGCAGCTTGGGGGACAGGGTCCACGAGCAGTACTTC

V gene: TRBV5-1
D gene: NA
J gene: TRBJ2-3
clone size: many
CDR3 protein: CASSLAEGGPDTQYF
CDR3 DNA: TGCGCCAGCAGCTTGGCCGAGGGAGGCCCAGATACGCAGTATTTT

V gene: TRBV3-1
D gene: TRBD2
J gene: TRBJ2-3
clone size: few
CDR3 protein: CASSQGAGVGTDTQYF
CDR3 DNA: TGTGCCAGCAGCCAAGGGGCGGGAGTGGGCACAGATACGCAGTATTTT

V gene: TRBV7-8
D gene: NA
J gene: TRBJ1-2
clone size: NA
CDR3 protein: CASSTSGFSGYTF
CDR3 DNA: TGTGCCAGCAGCACTTCAGGGTTCTCGGGCTACACCTTC

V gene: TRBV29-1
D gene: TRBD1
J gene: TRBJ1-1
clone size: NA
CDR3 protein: CSVVRDREAFF
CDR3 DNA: TGCAGCGTTGTCCGGGACAGAGAAGCTTTCTTT

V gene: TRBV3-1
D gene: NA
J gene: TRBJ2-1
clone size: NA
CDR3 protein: CASSQYQSGSGLFF
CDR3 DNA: TGTGCCAGCAGCCAATACCAAAGCGGGTCTGGGTTGTTCTTC

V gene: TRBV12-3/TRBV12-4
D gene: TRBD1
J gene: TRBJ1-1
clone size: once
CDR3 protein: CASSPDRGFKTFF
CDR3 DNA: TGTGCCAGCAGCCCAGACAGGGGCTTTAAAACTTTCTTT

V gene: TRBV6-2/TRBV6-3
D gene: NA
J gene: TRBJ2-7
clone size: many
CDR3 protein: CASSYGGLYEQYF
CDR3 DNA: TGTGCCAGCAGTTACGGTGGGTTGTACGAGCAGTACTTC

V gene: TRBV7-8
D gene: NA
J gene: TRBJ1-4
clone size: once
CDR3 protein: CASSEGATNEKLFF
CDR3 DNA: TGTGCCAGCAGCGAGGGGGCAACTAATGAAAAACTGTTTTTT

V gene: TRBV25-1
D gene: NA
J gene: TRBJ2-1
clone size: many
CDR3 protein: CASSEGTGNEQFF
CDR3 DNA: TGTGCCAGCAGCGAGGGTACGGGCAATGAGCAGTTCTTC

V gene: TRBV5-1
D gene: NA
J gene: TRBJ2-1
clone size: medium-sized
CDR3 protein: CASSFGLAAGSYNEQFF
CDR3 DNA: TGCGCCAGCAGCTTTGGGTTAGCGGCTGGCTCCTACAATGAGCAGTTCTTC

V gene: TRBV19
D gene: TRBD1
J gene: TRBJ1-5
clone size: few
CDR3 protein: CASVTGRHQPQHF
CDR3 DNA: TGTGCCAGTGTGACAGGGCGCCACCAGCCCCAGCATTTT

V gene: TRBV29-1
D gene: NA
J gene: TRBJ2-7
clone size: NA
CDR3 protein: CSVVLAYEQYF
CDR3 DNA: TGCAGCGTTGTTCTGGCCTACGAGCAGTACTTC

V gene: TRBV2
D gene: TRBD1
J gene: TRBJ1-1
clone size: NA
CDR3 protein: CASTRTGYTEAFF
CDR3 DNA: TGTGCCAGCACGAGGACAGGGTACACTGAAGCTTTCTTT

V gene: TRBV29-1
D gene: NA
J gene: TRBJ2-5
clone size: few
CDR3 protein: CSVAPRLIQETQYF
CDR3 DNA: TGCAGCGTTGCTCCCAGGTTAATCCAAGAGACCCAGTACTTC

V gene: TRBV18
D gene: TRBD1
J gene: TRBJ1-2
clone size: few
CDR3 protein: CASSQGTGLGGYTF
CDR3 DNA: TGTGCCAGCTCACAAGGGACAGGGCTTGGCGGCTACACCTTC

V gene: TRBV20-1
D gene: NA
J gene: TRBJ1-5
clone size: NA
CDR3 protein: CSAREGQQPNQPQHF
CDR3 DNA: TGCAGTGCTAGAGAAGGACAGCAACCCAATCAGCCCCAGCATTTT

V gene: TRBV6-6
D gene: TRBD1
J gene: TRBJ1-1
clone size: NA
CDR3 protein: CASSNLRQGGGTEAFF
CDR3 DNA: TGTGCCAGCAGTAACCTACGACAGGGTGGGGGCACTGAAGCTTTCTTT

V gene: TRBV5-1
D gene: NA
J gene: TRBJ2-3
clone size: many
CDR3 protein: CASNPSGTDTQYF
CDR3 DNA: TGCGCCAGCAATCCCTCGGGGACAGATACGCAGTATTTT

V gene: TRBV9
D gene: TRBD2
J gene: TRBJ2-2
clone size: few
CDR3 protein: CASSVGTSRAGELFF
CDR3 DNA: TGTGCCAGCAGCGTAGGGACTAGCCGGGCCGGGGAGCTGTTTTTT

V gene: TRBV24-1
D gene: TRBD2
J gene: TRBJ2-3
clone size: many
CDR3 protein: CATSRGSPDTQYF
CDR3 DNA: TGTGCCACCAGTCGCGGGAGTCCTGATACGCAGTATTTT

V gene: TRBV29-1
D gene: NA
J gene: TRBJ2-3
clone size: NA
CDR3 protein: CSVAVGRGGDTQYF
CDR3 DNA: TGCAGCGTTGCAGTGGGCAGGGGGGGAGATACGCAGTATTTT

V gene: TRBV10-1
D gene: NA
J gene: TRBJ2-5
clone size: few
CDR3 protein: CASSESDGRGETQYF
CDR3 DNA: TGCGCCAGCAGTGAGTCCGACGGGAGAGGAGAGACCCAGTACTTC

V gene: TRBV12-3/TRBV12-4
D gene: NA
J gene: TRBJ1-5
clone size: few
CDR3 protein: CASSSHSYSNQPQHF
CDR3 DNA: TGTGCCAGCAGTTCCCACAGTTATAGCAATCAGCCCCAGCATTTT

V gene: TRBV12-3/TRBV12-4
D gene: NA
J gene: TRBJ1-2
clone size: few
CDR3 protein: CASSRQVLDGYTF
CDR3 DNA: TGTGCCAGCAGTCGACAGGTTTTAGATGGCTACACCTTC

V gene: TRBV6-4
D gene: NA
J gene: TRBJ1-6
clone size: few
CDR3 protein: CASSEFGTLSPLHF
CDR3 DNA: TGTGCCAGCAGTGAATTTGGGACGCTTAGTCCCCTCCACTTT

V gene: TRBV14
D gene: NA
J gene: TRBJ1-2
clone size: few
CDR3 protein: CASSPGYRYGYTF
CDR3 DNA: TGTGCCAGCAGCCCAGGGTATCGGTATGGCTACACCTTC

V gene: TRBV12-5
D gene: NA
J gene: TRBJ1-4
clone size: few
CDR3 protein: CASGLARVTSEEKLFF
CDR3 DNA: TGTGCTAGTGGTTTGGCCAGGGTGACGAGTGAAGAAAAACTGTTTTTT

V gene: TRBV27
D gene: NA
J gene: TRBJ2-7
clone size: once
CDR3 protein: CASSFYSPTGRGEQYF
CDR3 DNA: TGTGCCAGCAGTTTCTACTCTCCAACCGGTAGGGGTGAGCAGTACTTC

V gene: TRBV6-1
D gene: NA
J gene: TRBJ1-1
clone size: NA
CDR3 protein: CASRQNTEVFF
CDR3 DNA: TGTGCCAGCCGACAGAACACTGAAGTTTTCTTT

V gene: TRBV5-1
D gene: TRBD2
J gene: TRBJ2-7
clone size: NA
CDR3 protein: CASSSSGRPYEQYF
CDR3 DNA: TGCGCCAGCAGCTCTAGCGGGAGACCCTACGAGCAGTACTTC

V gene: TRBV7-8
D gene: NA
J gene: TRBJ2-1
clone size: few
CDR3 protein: CASSLRGGMDNEQFF
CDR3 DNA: TGTGCCAGCAGCCTAAGAGGGGGTATGGACAATGAGCAGTTCTTC

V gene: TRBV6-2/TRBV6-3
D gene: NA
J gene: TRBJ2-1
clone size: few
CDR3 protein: CASGPGPEPNEQFF
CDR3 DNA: TGTGCCAGCGGCCCAGGACCGGAACCTAATGAGCAGTTCTTC